This T cell receptor (beta chain) was sequenced during a study of CD8 T cells in Susac syndrome (dated by TCRdb to between 2017 and 2020). Study-wide context: Of the Susac syndrome patients who were sequenced, six had clinically active disease and eight were in clinical remission. The study used repertoire sequencing to test whether antigen drove CD8+ T cell activation and differentiation in Susac syndrome. At blood withdrawal, Susac syndrome patients were therapy-naive, treated with corticosteroids (with IVIg additionally given to some), or treated with IVIg alone.

General study outcomes and caveats: The number of individuals in the TCR sequencing and HLA analysis was acknowledged as relatively small. No clonal expansion was detected in the CD4+ T cell repertoire of Susac syndrome patients.

Concerning this clonotype itself: The clone's antigen remains unknown. Within one base of it there is no much larger clone, and no base qualities were kept.

Peripheral blood CD8+ and CD4+ T cells from healthy donors, Susac syndrome patients and multiple sclerosis patients were profiled by high-throughput TCR beta sequencing. Susac syndrome patients met recently defined diagnostic criteria for definite or probable disease. Bulk CD8+ and CD4+ T cells were purified magnetically by negative isolation, whereas CD8+ TEMRA cells were enriched by FACS. Blood was drawn into EDTA tubes, processed within 24 hours, and PBMCs were isolated by density gradient centrifugation. PBMCs intended for TCR sequencing were cryopreserved in liquid nitrogen and were subsequently thawed in a 37 degrees C water bath. The sorted or isolated CD4+, CD8+ and CD8+ TEMRA cells reached a purity of at least 90%. RNA was extracted with the RNeasy kit and roughly 0.45 to 1 ug was reverse transcribed using random hexamers. The immunoSEQ multiplex PCR assay, covering 54 Vbeta and 13 Jbeta segments, was used to amplify TCR beta CDR3 regions. Bias from PCR amplification was corrected by using a synthetic template baseline for primer optimization and for computational correction. As for the authors' bioinformatics: Only productive sequences were kept, with reads annotated to V, D and J genes according to IMGT and analyzed in immunoSEQ Analyzer. To calculate clonality, Shannon entropy was normalized by log2 of the number of productive unique sequences and then subtracted from one. Public and private clones were assessed among the 100 most prevalent clones of each patient and control. Clones were defined as Susac-specific if absent from the healthy and MS cohorts, from 1052 published viral clones and from other ImmuneACCESS disease sequences. TCRdb passed the public sequencing reads through fastp at Q25 and MiXCR, retaining productive beta sequences. For every CDR3 protein sequence, its rows merge into one entry that carries the most common genes and DNA. Clone size and V and J calls follow TCRdb, not the original study. In all, the sample holds over 130,000 distinct CDR3 sequences, and roughly 94% of those were seen once. The top ten constitute 0.13% to 0.15% of the sample.

The CDR3 sequence holds 13 residues, the cysteine and phenylalanine included. Left in the record is the CDR3 DNA by itself, 39 bases read in frame from the first base. The V end loses 4 bases and the J end loses 1 base, and a stretch of 7 bases separates them. Taken from the germline V gene, the CDR1 and CDR2 loops are MNHEY and SVGEGT. This clonotype originated in a human donor with Susac syndrome. Sequencing input: CD4+ T cells from PBMCs. Rearrangement joined TRBV6-2 or TRBV6-3 to TRBJ1-2; D gene: possibly TRBD1, on 6 matching bases. The DNA sequence reads TGTGCCAGCAGTTGGACAGATAACTATGGCTACACCTTC. This yields the protein CASSWTDNYGYTF.